This T cell receptor (beta chain) was profiled in a study of blood T cells in healthy people across ages. Primed by a sample-barcoded 5' primer and a J-beta primer mix, a second PCR proceeded for 7 to 11 cycles. TCRdb reprocessed the 5' RACE reads with MiXCR, giving one entry per CDR3 protein. Of about 800,000 distinct CDR3 sequences listed, roughly 25% are singletons. The CDR3 covers 15 residues. Germline CDR1 is SGHTA and CDR2 is FQGNSA. Deletions cut 4 bases from V and 4 bases from J, with 16 bases between. These same records also appear under a second study, on T cells of mothers and their children.

The sample consisted of blood. The chain uses TRBV7-2 and TRBJ1-1, with D unresolved. The sequence was collected from a boy younger than 18 in good health. CDR3 nucleotide sequence: TGTGCCAGCAGCTCCGTGATCGCTGGCGCCACTGAAGCTTTCTTT. Amino acid sequence: CASSSVIAGATEAFF.